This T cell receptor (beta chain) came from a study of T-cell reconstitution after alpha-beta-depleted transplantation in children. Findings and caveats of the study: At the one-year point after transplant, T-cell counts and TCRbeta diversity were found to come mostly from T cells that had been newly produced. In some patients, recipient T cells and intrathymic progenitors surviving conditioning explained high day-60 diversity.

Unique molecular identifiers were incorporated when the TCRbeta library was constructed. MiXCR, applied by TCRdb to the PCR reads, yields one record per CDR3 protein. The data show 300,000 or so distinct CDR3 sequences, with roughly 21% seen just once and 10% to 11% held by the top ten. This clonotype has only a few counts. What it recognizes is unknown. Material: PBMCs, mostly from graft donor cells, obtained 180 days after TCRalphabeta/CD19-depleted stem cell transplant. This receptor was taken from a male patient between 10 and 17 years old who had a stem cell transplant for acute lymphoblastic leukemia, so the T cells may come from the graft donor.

CDR3 loop: CASSQVNRGDEQYF. Here the CDR3 DNA reads TGTGCCAGCAGCCAAGTCAATCGAGGAGACGAGCAGTACTTC. This chain links TRBV3-1 with TRBJ2-7; D unclear. V was trimmed by 1 base and J by 5 bases, leaving 12 bases between them. CDR1 and CDR2 from the germline V gene are LGHDT and YNNKEL (reference sequence). The CDR3 has 14 amino acids.